The clone carrying this T cell receptor (beta chain) occurred a few times. The antigen is undetermined. The sample is drawn from a study of blood T cells in healthy people across ages. Study-level background: Capturing about one barcoded beta molecule per two T cells was achieved by template switching.

Whole-study findings and limits: Whereas aged donors had fewer naive CD4+ cells, long-lived donors had more of them and higher diversity.

PCR was performed a second time for about 7 to 11 cycles using a sample-barcoded 5' primer and a J-beta primer mix. One entry per CDR3 protein results from TCRdb running MiXCR on the 5' RACE reads. Among 1.5 million to 2 million distinct CDR3 sequences, roughly 28% were seen once, and the ten largest hold 7.7%. Source material: blood. This clonotype originated in a woman in her twenties or thirties in good health.

CDR3 DNA sequence: TGTGCCAGCAGCCCCGGGGGCAGGGGGGCCACCGGGGAGCTGTTTTTT. Translated: CASSPGGRGATGELFF. The genes are TRBV13 and TRBJ2-2, with D tentatively TRBD1 (7 bases). The germline V and J ends were trimmed by 5 bases and 4 bases, with 17 bases remaining between them. The CDR3 consists of 16 residues. Germline values: CDR1 PRHDT, CDR2 FYEKMQ (reference sequence).